These 23 T cell receptor beta chains came from one sample sequenced in a study of blood T cell repertoires in COVID-19. Libraries were prepared by immunoSEQ multiplex PCR; TCRdb keeps only in-frame clonotypes and omits some of them. The data contain around 93,000 clones, 82% of them singletons. Material for sequencing was peripheral blood. Receptors originate from a man at least 80 years old with acute or convalescent COVID-19.

The chain uses TRBV19 and TRBJ1-5; no clear D gene. The V and J ends lost 2 bases and 5 bases respectively, with 16 bases between them. This CDR3 contains 16 residues. Germline V gene data show CDR1 as LNHDA and CDR2 as SQIVND (reference sequence). CDR3 in amino acids: CASSIRGLALDQPQHF. The CDR3 nucleotides read TGTGCCAGTAGTATACGAGGACTAGCCCTAGATCAGCCCCAGCATTTT.

This clone was detected once. The chain has TRBV5-1 and TRBJ2-3; 11 bases fit TRBD2. Germline values: CDR1 SGHRS, CDR2 YFSETQ. The junction had 3 bases not matched to a gene; V was cut back by 4 bases and J by 5 bases. The CDR3 runs 14 residues. This chain's CDR3 is CASSPSGGIDTQYF. DNA for the CDR3: TGCGCCAGCAGCCCTAGCGGGGGGATAGATACGCAGTATTTT. Supplemented by reference TRBV5-1 and TRBJ2-3, the full variable domain reads KAGVTQTPRYLIKTRGQQVTLSCSPISGHRSVSWYQQTPGQGLQFLFEYFSETQRNKGNFPGRFSGRQFSNSRSEMNVSTLELGDSALYLCASSPSGGIDTQYFGPGTRLTVL.

This clone is medium-sized by share. This CDR3 is also generated by other DNA sequences in the sample. This rearrangement joins TRBV6-5 to TRBJ1-2; 9 positions match TRBD1. The CDR3 length is 15 residues. Germline V gene data show CDR1 as MNHEY and CDR2 as SVGAGI. After removal of 0 bases from V and 5 bases from J, the junction contained 4 bases not matched to a gene. The CDR3 nucleotides are TGTGCCAGCAGTTACTCGACAGGGGGGGAATATGGCTACACCTTC. This translates into CASSYSTGGEYGYTF.

This clone has more than one count but fewer than ten. The rearrangement joins TRBV7-9 to TRBJ2-7, with 7 bases identical to TRBD1. The germline V gene has CDR1 SEHNR and CDR2 FQNEAQ (reference sequence). The length of the CDR3 is 15 residues. V was clipped by 3 bases and J by 5 bases; unmatched bases: 10. The CDR3 spells CASSFMGQSVNEQYF. The CDR3 DNA reads as TGTGCCAGCAGCTTTATGGGACAGAGCGTCAACGAGCAGTACTTC.

This chain connects TRBV7-8 to TRBJ1-4; D is ambiguous. The V and J ends lost 5 bases and 0 bases respectively, with 10 bases between them. This CDR3 contains 15 residues. The germline gives CDR1 SGHVS, CDR2 FQNEAQ. This CDR3 is CASSPLASTNEKLFF. As DNA, the CDR3 is TGTGCCAGCAGCCCCCTAGCCTCAACTAATGAAAAACTGTTTTTT.

This clone appeared a few times. This sequence joins TRBV6-2 or TRBV6-3 and TRBJ1-2; D is unresolved. Germline V lookup: CDR1 MNHEY, CDR2 SVGEGT. Deletions cut 6 bases from V and 6 bases from J, with 23 bases between. This CDR3 is built from 16 residues. This chain's CDR3 is CASRPNLETRGNGYTF. As DNA, the CDR3 is TGTGCCAGCAGACCTAATCTTGAAACACGGGGAAATGGCTACACCTTC.

The chain joins TRBV18 to TRBJ1-5, with D possibly being TRBD1 (5 bases). Germline CDR1 and CDR2: KGHSH and LQKENI. This CDR3 comprises 15 residues. Trimming took 2 bases from V and 3 from J, leaving 11 bases between them. Here the CDR3 DNA reads TGTGCCAGCTCACCAGTCCAGGGTAACAATCAGCCCCAGCATTTT. It yields the protein CASSPVQGNNQPQHF.

This clone has just a few counts. The V and J genes are TRBV11-3 and TRBJ2-1; 13 bases agree with TRBD2. Germline trimming cut 5 bases from V and 8 bases from J; bases unmatched to any gene: 18. CDR1 is SGHNT, CDR2 YENEEA, per germline. There are 19 residues in the CDR3. The CDR3 protein is CASSHTLRLAGGVFDEQFF. The CDR3 DNA sequence: TGTGCCAGCAGCCACACTCTGAGACTAGCGGGAGGTGTGTTTGATGAGCAGTTCTTC.

This clone was observed a handful of times. The J gene is TRBJ2-7, the V gene TRBV6-1, with D possibly being TRBD2 (6 bases). Trimming shortened V by 2 bases and J by 6 bases, and 17 bases separated the two germline ends. Germline CDR1 reads MNHNS; CDR2 reads SASEGT. The CDR3 has 15 residues. This CDR3 reads CASSESGGALAEQYF. In DNA, the CDR3 is TGTGCCAGCAGTGAATCCGGAGGGGCTTTGGCCGAGCAGTACTTC.

This chain joins TRBV19 and TRBJ1-1; 7 bases agree with TRBD1. Trimming removed 6 bases from V and 0 bases from J; junction bases left unmatched: 13. This CDR3 contains 17 residues. CDR1 is LNHDA, CDR2 SQIVND, per germline (reference sequence). In DNA, the CDR3 is TGTGCCAGTAGCCCGGGACAGAGGAGTCTTTTGAACACTGAAGCTTTCTTT. Translating it yields CASSPGQRSLLNTEAFF.

This clone came up a few times. The gene calls are TRBV29-1 and TRBJ2-7; 8 bases agree with TRBD1. Germline V CDR1 and CDR2: SQVTM, ANQGSEA. V shed 4 bases, J shed 0 bases, and the junction held 5 bases outside the gene matches. This CDR3 spans 14 amino acids. CDR3 nucleotides: TGCAGCGTTGTGGGGGACAGGCGCTCCTACGAGCAGTACTTC. It encodes CSVVGDRRSYEQYF.

This clone was counted only a few times. This chain links TRBV11-2 with TRBJ2-7; maybe TRBD1 (6 bases). The V and J ends lost 0 bases and 2 bases respectively, with 14 bases between them. The CDR3 has 16 amino acids. Germline V lookup: CDR1 SGHAT, CDR2 FQNNGV. In DNA form, the CDR3 reads TGTGCCAGCAGCTTAGAGGTAGAGGGACACCCCTACGAGCAGTACTTC. Translated, it gives CASSLEVEGHPYEQYF.

The chain is built from TRBV28 and TRBJ2-7, with TRBD1 matching over 12 bases. The trim removed 3 bases at V and 4 bases at J, leaving 13 bases unmatched. From germline, CDR1 is MDHEN and CDR2 SYDVKM. This CDR3 spans 18 amino acids. The CDR3 sequence: CASSFPGQGASRQYEQYF. In DNA form, the CDR3 reads TGTGCCAGCAGTTTCCCGGGACAGGGGGCAAGTAGACAGTACGAGCAGTACTTC.

The J gene is TRBJ1-2, the V gene TRBV30; TRBD1 agrees at 8 bases. Per the germline V gene, CDR1 is GTSNPN and CDR2 is SVGIG (reference sequence). Germline trimming cut 3 bases from V and 8 bases from J; bases unmatched to any gene: 11. The CDR3 is 14 residues long. For the CDR3, the DNA is TGTGCCTGGAGCGCTAACCAGGGGGCGCGGGGCTACACCTTC. This gives the protein CAWSANQGARGYTF.

The count of this clone is one. This chain joins TRBV2 and TRBJ1-1, with D perhaps matching TRBD1 (5 bases). The V and J ends lost 2 bases and 8 bases respectively, with 21 bases between them. Germline V gene lookup returns CDR1 SNHLY and CDR2 FYNNEI. The length of the CDR3 is 16 residues. This CDR3 reads CASSEWAGQGAAEAFF. The CDR3 DNA is TGTGCCAGCAGTGAATGGGCGGGGCAGGGAGCGGCGGAAGCTTTCTTT.

This chain links TRBV7-8 with TRBJ2-7, with a weak D call TRBD1 (6 bases). Germline-derived CDR1 and CDR2 are SGHVS and FQNEAQ. V gave up 4 bases and J gave up 2 bases, with 18 bases separating them. The CDR3 has 16 residues. The CDR3 loop reads CASSSAGQIGTYEQYF. The DNA for the CDR3 is TGTGCCAGCAGCTCTGCCGGACAGATAGGCACCTACGAGCAGTACTTC.

The V gene is TRBV18, the J gene TRBJ1-5; the match to TRBD1 covers 7 bases. With V trimmed by 6 bases and J by 2 bases, 1 base remained unmatched. This CDR3 spans 13 amino acids. The germline V gene has CDR1 KGHSH and CDR2 LQKENI. The CDR3: CASSGTGNQPQHF. The CDR3 nucleotides read TGTGCCAGCTCTGGGACAGGCAATCAGCCCCAGCATTTT.

This chain uses TRBV21-1 with TRBJ2-7; the tabulated D call, TRBD2, remains unverified against the DNA. TRBV21-1 is assigned pseudogene status. The CDR3 is 16 amino acids. This chain's CDR3 is CASSALRLAIWYEQYF. CDR3 bases: TGTGCCAGCAGCGCCCTCCGACTAGCAATTTGGTACGAGCAGTACTTC.

This clone was seen a few times. V usage is TRBV30 and J usage is TRBJ1-1; D possibly corresponds to TRBD1 (5 bases). This CDR3 is built from 13 residues. Trimming pared 4 bases from V and 2 bases from J, leaving 11 bases between. Germline loops: CDR1 GTSNPN, CDR2 SVGIG (reference sequence). Written as DNA, the CDR3 is TGTGCCTGGATCGGGGGAGGCAACACTGAAGCTTTCTTT. It is translated as CAWIGGGNTEAFF.

The chain is built from TRBV28 and TRBJ1-1, with D perhaps matching TRBD1 (6 bases). The germline V gene encodes CDR1 MDHEN and CDR2 SYDVKM. The CDR3 covers 13 residues. V was shortened by 5 bases and J by 3 bases, with 10 bases between the two germline ends. Here the CDR3 reads CASSLNRDTEAFF. The CDR3 DNA follows: TGTGCCAGCAGTCTAAACAGGGACACTGAAGCTTTCTTT.

V is TRBV29-1 and J is TRBJ1-5; D call uncertain. The CDR3 has 13 residues. CDR1 is SQVTM and CDR2 is ANQGSEA in the germline V gene. Between the trimmed V and J ends, which lost 5 bases and 4 bases, there was a span of 12 bases. In nucleotides, the CDR3 is TGCAGCGTTATCGGGAGTTGGAATCAGCCCCAGCATTTT. Protein: CSVIGSWNQPQHF.

The chain has TRBV28 and TRBJ2-1; 14 bases are shared with TRBD2. Germline lookup yields CDR1 MDHEN and CDR2 SYDVKM. The J segment lost 8 bases and the V segment lost 5 bases, leaving 8 bases of the junction unmatched. This CDR3 has 16 residues. The CDR3 reads CASSPRLAGGLYEQFF. The DNA for the CDR3 is TGTGCCAGCAGTCCACGACTAGCGGGGGGGCTATATGAGCAGTTCTTC.

This clone showed up just once. The chain couples TRBV27 to TRBJ2-5; 8 bases agree with TRBD2. In germline, CDR1 is MNHEY, CDR2 SMNVEV (reference sequence). V shed 1 base and J 4 bases; nucleotides not matched to a gene: 11. This CDR3 contains 17 residues. CDR3 residues: CASSLFPPTGGGETQYF. The CDR3 DNA follows: TGTGCCAGCAGTTTATTCCCCCCTACCGGGGGGGGAGAGACCCAGTACTTC.